The next 10 T cell receptor beta chains were all read from a single sample in a study of long-term antiretroviral therapy in people with HIV. Running of the v3.0 immunoSEQ assay took place at survey level. Repertoires were generated with immunoSEQ multiplex PCR, while TCRdb's copy carries only in-frame clones and drops some. In the table there are around 30,000 clones, 75% to 85% of which are singletons. The specimen comprised unsorted PBMCs, sampled about 3.3 years after starting antiretroviral therapy. The receptors were gathered from a young man with HIV.

The rearrangement links TRBV7-2 to TRBJ1-1; D perhaps matches TRBD1 (6 bases). The CDR3 extends over 16 amino acids. Per the germline V gene, CDR1 is SGHTA and CDR2 is FQGNSA. Trimming took 2 bases from V and 4 from J, leaving 17 bases between them. This chain's CDR3 is CASSLNPTGMGTEAFF. CDR3 nucleotide sequence: TGTGCCAGCAGCTTAAACCCAACAGGGATGGGCACTGAAGCTTTCTTT.

The chain uses TRBV4-1 and TRBJ1-5; the D is unclear. Deletions cut 3 bases from V and 6 bases from J, with 6 bases between. Per germline, CDR1 MGHRA and CDR2 YSYEKL. There are 12 residues in the CDR3. Here the CDR3 DNA reads TGCGCCAGCAGCCAGGGCAGTCAGCCCCAGCATTTT. Translated: CASSQGSQPQHF.

This clone was detected a few times. The V and J genes are TRBV19 and TRBJ2-2; D is unclear. The CDR3 totals 13 residues. CDR1 is LNHDA, CDR2 SQIVND, per germline (reference sequence). V was cut by 3 bases and J by 7 bases, with 9 bases left in between. CDR3 bases: TGTGCCAGTAGTATTGAAGGGCTCGGGGAGCTGTTTTTT. As protein: CASSIEGLGELFF.

This sequence joins TRBV14 and TRBJ1-1, with 8 bases identical to TRBD1. CDR1 is SGHDN and CDR2 is FVKESK in the germline V gene. The J segment lost 6 bases and the V segment lost 4 bases, leaving 10 bases of the junction unmatched. This CDR3 region has 15 residues. The CDR3 spells CASSPEDRATAEAFF. The CDR3 nucleotides read TGTGCCAGCAGCCCAGAGGACAGGGCGACGGCTGAAGCTTTCTTT.

This chain joins TRBV5-6 and TRBJ1-2; D gene uncertain. CDR1 and CDR2 (germline): SGHDT, YYEEEE. CDR3 size: 13 residues. V lost 1 base and J lost 6, with 10 bases in between. The CDR3 loop is CASSLPVLDGYTF. CDR3 in DNA: TGTGCCAGCAGCTTGCCAGTATTAGATGGCTACACCTTC.

The gene calls are TRBV5-1 and TRBJ2-5; 13 nucleotides agree with TRBD2. Germline trimming cut 4 bases from V and 4 bases from J; bases unmatched to any gene: 7. Germline assignment: CDR1 SGHRS and CDR2 YFSETQ. The CDR3 has 16 residues. The chain's CDR3 is CASSLGGLAGVETQYF. For the CDR3, the DNA is TGCGCCAGCAGCCTAGGCGGACTAGCGGGGGTAGAGACCCAGTACTTC.

V and J are TRBV27 and TRBJ2-1; 10 bases map to TRBD1. Germline assignment: CDR1 MNHEY and CDR2 SMNVEV (reference sequence). This CDR3 has 15 amino acids. The J segment lost 5 bases and the V segment lost 6 bases, leaving 7 bases of the junction unmatched. CDR3 region: CASSDTGTGDNEQFF. The CDR3 DNA follows: TGTGCCAGCAGCGATACCGGGACAGGGGACAATGAGCAGTTCTTC.

The gene calls are TRBV7-9 and TRBJ1-1; D remains ambiguous. V was pared by 4 bases and J by 8 bases, with 14 bases between. The CDR3 has 13 residues. Germline loops: CDR1 SEHNR, CDR2 FQNEAQ (reference sequence). CDR3 residues: CASSSRYIEEAFF. The CDR3 DNA is TGTGCCAGCAGCTCTAGGTACATCGAAGAAGCTTTCTTT.

The gene calls are TRBV9 and TRBJ1-6; no firm D call. Per the germline V gene, CDR1 is SGDLS and CDR2 is YYNGEE. This CDR3 is built from 13 residues. Trimming took off 2 bases at V and 7 bases at J, with 7 bases between the two ends. In DNA, the CDR3 is TGTGCCAGCAGCGTCGCCCAGAATTCACCCCTCCACTTT. Its translation: CASSVAQNSPLHF. Drawing the rest from reference TRBV9 and TRBJ1-6, the complete variable domain is DSGVTQTPKHLITATGQRVTLRCSPRSGDLSVYWYQQSLDQGLQFLIQYYNGEERAKGNILERFSAQQFPDLHSELNLSSLELGDSALYFCASSVAQNSPLHFGNGTRLTVT.

In this sample, this clone turned up once. The gene calls are TRBV11-2 and TRBJ2-5; D unclear. The length of the CDR3 is 14 residues. Trimming pared 1 base from V and 4 bases from J, leaving 10 bases between. Per the germline V gene, CDR1 is SGHAT and CDR2 is FQNNGV. The CDR3 coding sequence is TGTGCCAGCAGCTTAGGCGATCATCTAGAGACCCAGTACTTC. Translated: CASSLGDHLETQYF.